The rows below give T cell receptor beta chains drawn from one sample of a study of beta chain features in type 1 diabetes. Sequencing was performed with immunoSEQ multiplex PCR; in TCRdb, only in-frame clones are kept and a portion is missing. This sample carries roughly 150,000 clones, roughly 65% of them seen once, and the ten largest clones take roughly 0.095%. Material: naive CD4+ T cells from blood. These receptor sequences come from a man younger than 40 with type 1 diabetes. The CDR3 runs from the conserved cysteine through the conserved F or W. D genes are given only for firm matches. For some rows the clone size is stated as once, few or many, or as a class when expanded; others skip it.

>-|TRBJ2-2|TRBV5-1|-
CASSHAATTGELFF
TGCGCCAGCAGCCATGCCGCGACCACCGGGGAGCTGTTTTTT
>-|TRBJ2-1|TRBV9|-
CASSQSGFSYNEQFF
TGTGCCAGCAGCCAATCAGGGTTCTCCTACAATGAGCAGTTCTTC
>-|TRBJ1-2|TRBV5-1|TRBD1
CASSGDRDGYTF
TGCGCCAGCAGCGGGGACAGAGATGGCTACACCTTC
>few|TRBJ2-3|TRBV29-1|-
CSVGTATDTQYF
TGCAGCGTTGGTACCGCGACGGATACGCAGTATTTT
>-|TRBJ2-7|TRBV9|-
CASSAEWGDAHEQYF
TGTGCCAGCAGCGCCGAGTGGGGGGACGCCCACGAGCAGTACTTC
>-|TRBJ1-1|TRBV10-3|-
CAIKVGTEAFF
TGTGCCATCAAAGTAGGCACTGAAGCTTTCTTT
>-|TRBJ2-7|TRBV29-1|-
CSVEIRTDGQYF
TGCAGCGTGGAAATTCGGACAGATGGGCAGTACTTC
>-|TRBJ2-7|TRBV7-2|TRBD1
CASSTGQGREQYF
TGTGCCAGCAGCACTGGACAGGGTCGCGAGCAGTACTTC
>-|TRBJ2-2|TRBV14|TRBD1
CASSQDRGQYTGELFF
TGTGCCAGCAGCCAAGATCGGGGACAGTACACCGGGGAGCTGTTTTTT
>-|TRBJ2-7|TRBV29-1|-
CSVGVGQASYEQYF
TGCAGCGTTGGGGTTGGGCAGGCCTCCTACGAGCAGTACTTC
>-|TRBJ1-4|TRBV14|-
CASSHYRNEKLFF
TGTGCCAGCAGCCACTACAGGAATGAAAAACTGTTTTTT
>-|TRBJ2-3|TRBV25-1|-
CASSPAASADTQYF
TGTGCCAGCAGTCCCGCCGCTAGCGCAGATACGCAGTATTTT
>once|TRBJ1-1|TRBV9|TRBD1
CASSAITGAAFF
TGTGCCAGCAGCGCCATAACAGGGGCAGCTTTCTTT
>-|TRBJ1-6|TRBV29-1|TRBD1
CSAGDSWNSPLHF
TGCAGCGCCGGGGACAGCTGGAATTCACCCCTCCACTTT
>-|TRBJ1-1|TRBV4-3|TRBD1
CASSQASTGDIGLAFF
TGCGCCAGCAGCCAAGCGAGCACAGGGGATATAGGGCTAGCTTTCTTT
>-|TRBJ2-1|TRBV5-6|-
CASSRRGPPLYNEQFF
TGTGCCAGCAGTAGGCGGGGGCCTCCCCTATACAATGAGCAGTTCTTC
>few|TRBJ2-7|TRBV4-3|-
CASSQDMRGEQYF
TGCGCCAGCAGCCAAGATATGAGGGGCGAGCAGTACTTC
>-|TRBJ2-3|TRBV7-9|-
CASSLMGDTQYF
TGTGCCAGCAGCTTAATGGGTGATACGCAGTATTTT
>-|TRBJ1-3|TRBV23-1|-
CASSQPRPNSSGNTIYF
TGCGCCAGCAGTCAACCGCGACCAAACAGCTCTGGAAACACCATATATTTT
>-|TRBJ2-5|TRBV11-2|-
CASSPGVRQETQYF
TGTGCCAGCAGCCCCGGCGTCAGACAAGAGACCCAGTACTTC
>-|TRBJ2-3|TRBV5-1|TRBD1
CASSAGTGGTDTQYF
TGCGCCAGCAGCGCCGGGACAGGGGGCACAGATACGCAGTATTTT
>-|TRBJ1-2|TRBV29-1|-
CSVERTADYGYTF
TGCAGCGTTGAAAGGACCGCAGACTATGGCTACACCTTC
>-|TRBJ2-5|TRBV11-3|-
CASSHGPGRETQYF
TGTGCCAGCAGTCACGGACCGGGGAGAGAGACCCAGTACTTC
>-|TRBJ2-7|TRBV5-1|TRBD1
CASRTQGAPDEQYF
TGCGCCAGCAGAACACAGGGGGCTCCCGACGAGCAGTACTTC
>-|TRBJ2-1|TRBV9|TRBD2
CASSPLAGADNEQFF
TGTGCCAGCAGCCCCCTAGCGGGGGCCGACAATGAGCAGTTCTTC
>-|TRBJ2-3|TRBV7-9|TRBD2
CASSAGTSGGYTDTQYF
TGTGCCAGCAGCGCGGGGACTAGCGGGGGGTACACAGATACGCAGTATTTT
>-|TRBJ2-2|TRBV19|-
CASSMPGDSTGELFF
TGTGCCAGTAGTATGCCAGGGGATTCCACCGGGGAGCTGTTTTTT
>few|TRBJ2-2|TRBV27|TRBD1
CASSSPGTENTGELFF
TGTGCCAGCAGTTCCCCCGGGACAGAGAACACCGGGGAGCTGTTTTTT
>few|TRBJ2-7|TRBV2|-
CASKQDEYEQYF
TGTGCCAGCAAACAGGATGAATACGAGCAGTACTTC
>-|TRBJ2-3|TRBV7-9|-
CASNVRGATDTQYF
TGTGCCAGTAACGTACGGGGGGCCACAGATACGCAGTATTTT
>-|TRBJ1-2|TRBV19|-
CASSLTASWVYTF
TGTGCCAGTAGCTTGACAGCGTCGTGGGTCTACACCTTC
>-|TRBJ2-4|TRBV7-4|-
CASSLRTEGNIQYF
TGTGCCAGCAGCTTGAGGACAGAGGGAAACATTCAGTACTTC
>-|TRBJ2-4|TRBV28|-
CASGAPAKNIQYF
TGTGCCAGCGGAGCTCCAGCCAAAAACATTCAGTACTTC
>-|TRBJ2-7|TRBV29-1|-
CSAGGYRTYEQYF
TGCAGCGCCGGCGGGTACAGAACCTACGAGCAGTACTTC